This T cell receptor beta chain was retrieved from a study of blood T cells in healthy people across ages. Study results and caveats: Diversity of TCR beta correlated strongly with naive T cell percentage. When one million T cells were used, diversity estimates were thought to be underestimates.

At least 5 micrograms of total RNA were extracted per sample. Germline CDR1 MDHEN, CDR2 SYDVKM. This CDR3 comprises 18 residues. V was clipped by 6 bases and J by 0 bases; unmatched bases: 14. The sample holds a few counts of this clonotype. The antigen remains unidentified. For the second PCR, which ran for roughly 7 to 11 cycles, a sample-barcoded 5' primer and a J-beta primer mix were used. TCRdb itself ran the 5' RACE reads through MiXCR, one entry per CDR3 protein. In the table there are a few hundred thousand distinct CDR3 sequences, approximately 25% of which are singletons. The sequence came from a woman aged 70-85 years in good health. Sequencing was carried out using blood. The chain uses TRBV28 and TRBJ1-5; 7 bases match TRBD1. The CDR3 DNA sequence: TGTGCCAGCAGAAGGGACAGCGGGGGGTTTCGTAGCAATCAGCCCCAGCATTTT. This translates into CASRRDSGGFRSNQPQHF.